Below are 8 T cell receptor beta chains sequenced from a single sample in a study of blood T cell repertoires in COVID-19. Libraries were prepared by immunoSEQ multiplex PCR; TCRdb keeps only in-frame clonotypes and omits some of them. Altogether roughly 250,000 clones are present, 70% to 90% being singletons, with the ten largest covering under 2.5%. The specimen sequenced was peripheral blood. These receptors originate from a woman in her thirties or forties who had recovered from COVID-19.

This clone was found a few times. The V and J genes are TRBV6-2 or TRBV6-3 and TRBJ2-7; D is unresolved. The length of the CDR3 is 13 residues. The germline V gene encodes CDR1 MNHEY and CDR2 SVGEGT. The V and J ends lost 0 bases and 2 bases respectively, with 5 bases between them. The DNA of the CDR3 is TGTGCCAGCAGTTACTCTACAACCTACGAGCAGTACTTC. It translates to CASSYSTTYEQYF.

This clone was detected only once. The genes are TRBV4-2 and TRBJ2-1; the D gene is possibly TRBD2 (6 bases). The length of the CDR3 is 15 residues. Trimming pared 0 bases from V and 8 bases from J, leaving 14 bases between. Germline CDR1 is LGHNA and CDR2 is YNFKEQ. CDR3 nucleotides: TGTGCCAGCAGCCAAGAAGTCCGGGGCGGGGATGAGCAGTTCTTC. Translation gives CASSQEVRGGDEQFF.

V and J are TRBV27 and TRBJ1-2, with TRBD1 matching over 8 bases. V gave up 4 bases and J gave up 4 bases; unmatched junction bases: 2. Germline loops: CDR1 MNHEY, CDR2 SMNVEV (reference sequence). This CDR3 has 13 residues. The CDR3 protein is CASSYDRGYGYTF. The DNA of the CDR3 is TGTGCCAGCAGTTATGACAGGGGCTATGGCTACACCTTC.

This clone has only a few counts. V gene TRBV7-8 combines with J gene TRBJ1-6; D remains ambiguous. The germline V gene has CDR1 SGHVS and CDR2 FQNEAQ. Trimming removed 5 bases at V and 11 bases at J, with 10 bases between. The CDR3 totals 12 residues. CDR3 sequence reads: CASSLWSAPLHF. The CDR3 nucleotides are TGTGCCAGCAGCCTATGGTCGGCACCCCTCCACTTT.

The chain combines TRBV5-5 with TRBJ1-5; 8 bases match TRBD1. V gave up 2 bases and J gave up 6 bases; unmatched junction bases: 4. Per germline, CDR1 SGHKS and CDR2 YYEKEE (reference sequence). CDR3 size: 14 residues. The CDR3 region has the DNA TGTGCCAGCAGCTTCGGACAGGGAAGTCAGCCCCAGCATTTT. This encodes CASSFGQGSQPQHF.

The chain has TRBV3-1 (or the pseudogene TRBV3-2) and TRBJ1-2, with unresolved D. The V and J ends lost 4 bases and 4 bases respectively, with 16 bases between them. The CDR3 length is 15 residues. The germline V gene encodes CDR1 LGHDT and CDR2 YNNKEL (reference sequence). CDR3 sequence (DNA): TGTGCCAGCAGCCCCTACGAACGCCGTAGCTATGGCTACACCTTC. Its protein product is CASSPYERRSYGYTF.

The rearrangement joins TRBV27 to TRBJ2-1; D might be TRBD2 (7 bases). The CDR3 loop spans 15 amino acids. From germline, CDR1 is MNHEY and CDR2 SMNVEV (reference sequence). The V and J ends lost 7 bases and 8 bases respectively, with 21 bases between them. The CDR3 region is CASKVGGLRRDEQFF. The DNA of the CDR3 is TGTGCCAGCAAAGTGGGGGGGCTGCGAAGGGATGAGCAGTTCTTC.

This chain connects TRBV15 to TRBJ2-2; tentatively, D is TRBD1 (6 bases). The CDR3 spans 17 residues. Trimming stripped 1 base from V and 6 bases from J, with 18 bases between. The germline V gene has CDR1 LNHNV and CDR2 YYDKDF (reference sequence). CDR3 bases: TGTGCCACCAGCAGAGGGCCGCAGGGGTCGGTGGCCGGGGAGCTGTTTTTT. Its protein product is CATSRGPQGSVAGELFF. The full variable domain, in which reference TRBV15 and TRBJ2-2 provide the parts outside the CDR3, is DAMVIQNPRYQVTQFGKPVTLSCSQTLNHNVMYWYQQKSSQAPKLLFHYYDKDFNNEADTPDNFQSRRPNTSFCFLDIRSPGLGDTAMYLCATSRGPQGSVAGELFFGEGSRLTVL.